This record looks at one TCR beta chain sequence and its context. Its target is not known. These data are taken from a study of cytomegalovirus exposure and HLA in healthy donors. Germline CDR1 reads SNHLY; CDR2 reads FYNNEI. This CDR3 has 17 amino acids. The V gene end was trimmed by 0 bases and the J gene end by 4 bases; junction bases not matched to a gene: 7. The study ran its PCR with 60 Vbeta and 13 Jbeta primers. TCRdb's table, derived via immunoSEQ multiplex PCR, lists solely in-frame clones and lacks some. The table has more than 80,000 clones, around 70% seen once. Study-level findings and limits: Among immune exposure information, only CMV serostatus was available. Analysis was carried out at a later point, and it linked a missense DCLRE1C variant to TCR beta V- and J-gene trimming.

The sequenced sample consisted of PBMCs. The sequence came from a man between 45 and 60 years old in good health and CMV-seronegative. The rearrangement links TRBV2 to TRBJ2-5; TRBD2 matches 11 bases. CDR3 sequence reads: CASSEAGLAGGGETQYF. CDR3 in DNA: TGTGCCAGCAGTGAAGCGGGGCTAGCGGGAGGTGGAGAGACCCAGTACTTC. The entire variable domain, with the rest obtained from reference TRBV2 and TRBJ2-5, is as follows: EPEVTQTPSHQVTQMGQEVILRCVPISNHLYFYWYRQILGQKVEFLVSFYNNEISEKSEIFDDQFSVERPDGSNFTLKIRSTKLEDSAMYFCASSEAGLAGGGETQYFGPGTRLLVL.